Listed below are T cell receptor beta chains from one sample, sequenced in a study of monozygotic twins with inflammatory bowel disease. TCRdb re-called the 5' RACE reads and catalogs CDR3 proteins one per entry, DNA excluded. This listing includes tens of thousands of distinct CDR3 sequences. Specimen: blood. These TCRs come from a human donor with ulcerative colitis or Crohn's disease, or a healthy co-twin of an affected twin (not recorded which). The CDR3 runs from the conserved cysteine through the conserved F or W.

CDR3: CASSDQITSLGDNEQFF
V: TRBV9
J: TRBJ2-1

CDR3: CSASAFVDRGMGIF
V: TRBV20-1
J: TRBJ1-1

CDR3: CASNKPGQGVYEQYF
V: TRBV6-1
J: TRBJ2-7

CDR3: CASSRTPNTGELFF
V: TRBV5-1
J: TRBJ2-2

CDR3: CAISEVGGELLF
V: TRBV10-3
J: TRBJ2-2

CDR3: CASRPKGLANYGYTF
V: TRBV7-2
J: TRBJ1-2

CDR3: CASSLVGGENTDTQYF
V: TRBV7-2
J: TRBJ2-3

CDR3: CASSYSGTAHPEAFF
V: TRBV6-2/TRBV6-3
J: TRBJ1-1

CDR3: CASSLGHRAPGTGELFF
V: TRBV7-2
J: TRBJ2-2

CDR3: CASSLVGEQYF
V: TRBV7-2
J: TRBJ2-7

CDR3: CATHPPPGTKNSNQPQHF
V: TRBV19
J: TRBJ1-5

CDR3: CASSLASGGRNEKLFF
V: TRBV5-1
J: TRBJ1-4

CDR3: CATSRVPGQPYEQYF
V: TRBV15
J: TRBJ2-7

CDR3: CASSPPGTGYGYTF
V: TRBV14
J: TRBJ1-2

CDR3: CASSLTGGAGNQPQHF
V: TRBV7-2
J: TRBJ1-5

CDR3: CSAFISAGFKDTQYF
V: TRBV20-1
J: TRBJ2-3

CDR3: CASSLQRNTEAFF
V: TRBV12-3/TRBV12-4
J: TRBJ1-1

CDR3: CSVTEGGGNQPQHF
V: TRBV29-1
J: TRBJ1-5

CDR3: CASSNVGEGPYGYTF
V: TRBV7-9
J: TRBJ1-2

CDR3: CASTYSGGAIDEQFF
V: TRBV4-1
J: TRBJ2-1

CDR3: CASSQDGVRPQHF
V: TRBV3-1
J: TRBJ1-5

CDR3: CASSWRTWGRSGTDTQYF
V: TRBV11-2
J: TRBJ2-3

CDR3: CASSYPDSLASKAFF
V: TRBV28
J: TRBJ1-1

CDR3: CSARDHLSYEQYF
V: TRBV20-1
J: TRBJ2-7

CDR3: CASSLDGSYTF
V: TRBV5-1
J: TRBJ1-2

CDR3: CASSPGHHEQYF
V: TRBV18
J: TRBJ2-7

CDR3: CASTKSGTDNSPLHF
V: TRBV7-2
J: TRBJ1-6

CDR3: CASSKGGFYGYTF
V: TRBV27
J: TRBJ1-2

CDR3: CASTQVRTAYNEQFF
V: TRBV7-2
J: TRBJ2-1

CDR3: CASSSLLDPKGNIQYF
V: TRBV11-1
J: TRBJ2-4

CDR3: CASSSHMVGVGELFF
V: TRBV7-3
J: TRBJ2-2

CDR3: CSARTGADEQYF
V: TRBV20-1
J: TRBJ2-7

CDR3: CASSSYREAGELFF
V: TRBV7-2
J: TRBJ2-2

CDR3: CASSQAGTTGGYTF
V: TRBV3-1
J: TRBJ1-2

CDR3: CSVRGQGNTEAFF
V: TRBV29-1
J: TRBJ1-1

CDR3: CSARNRESHGYTF
V: TRBV20-1
J: TRBJ1-2

CDR3: CASSYGTEGNEQFF
V: TRBV7-9
J: TRBJ2-1

CDR3: CASSFLAGGYEQYF
V: TRBV6-5
J: TRBJ2-7

CDR3: CSARLSWEGANSGNTIYF
V: TRBV20-1
J: TRBJ1-3

CDR3: CASSSGRTDTQYF
V: TRBV18
J: TRBJ2-3

CDR3: CASSLGRMNTGELFF
V: TRBV4-1
J: TRBJ2-2

CDR3: CASSLGGSAEQFF
V: TRBV5-1
J: TRBJ2-1

CDR3: CASSHGGGSFNEKLFF
V: TRBV7-9
J: TRBJ1-4

CDR3: CASRTGPSGNTIYF
V: TRBV27
J: TRBJ1-3

CDR3: CASSSRVPGLGTGELFF
V: TRBV3-1
J: TRBJ2-2

CDR3: CATGGNGHSSSGANVLTF
V: TRBV12-3/TRBV12-4
J: TRBJ2-6

CDR3: CASSLLATGWGGEQYF
V: TRBV7-8
J: TRBJ2-7

CDR3: CASSQVSSGGAREQFF
V: TRBV4-1
J: TRBJ2-1

CDR3: CASSPLEGYNEQFF
V: TRBV7-9
J: TRBJ2-1

CDR3: CASSSVVNTEAFF
V: TRBV7-6
J: TRBJ1-1

CDR3: CSVKTGEQPQHF
V: TRBV29-1
J: TRBJ1-5

CDR3: CATSEGIQKRKYEQYF
V: TRBV24-1
J: TRBJ2-7

CDR3: CASSMVRSGGELFF
V: TRBV19
J: TRBJ2-2

CDR3: CASSYGLGDGYTF
V: TRBV6-6
J: TRBJ1-2

CDR3: CASSLIYGAEQYF
V: TRBV5-1
J: TRBJ2-7